These 21 T cell receptor beta chains were all obtained from the same sample, sequenced in a study of blood T cell repertoires in COVID-19. Sequenced by immunoSEQ multiplex PCR; TCRdb stores in-frame clones only, minus some. The repertoire has over 40,000 clones, approximately 92% of them found once; the top ten carry around 12%. Sequenced sample: peripheral blood. All receptors derive from a human donor in a cohort sampled during active COVID-19.

The chain recombines TRBV2 with TRBJ1-5; maybe TRBD1 (5 bases). Per germline, CDR1 SNHLY and CDR2 FYNNEI. The CDR3 spans 15 residues. The germline V and J ends were trimmed by 5 bases and 5 bases, with 16 bases remaining between them. The CDR3 DNA reads as TGTGCCAGCAGTTACGAGGGACTCATCCATCAGCCCCAGCATTTT. Translating it yields CASSYEGLIHQPQHF.

V gene TRBV11-2 combines with J gene TRBJ1-1, with a possible D match to TRBD1 (5 bases). This CDR3 region has 14 residues. V was pared by 3 bases and J by 5 bases, with 13 bases between. Germline loops: CDR1 SGHAT, CDR2 FQNNGV. CDR3 nucleotides: TGTGCCAGCAGCTTCCCCGGGGAGGGGACTGAAGCTTTCTTT. Protein sequence: CASSFPGEGTEAFF. The variable domain in full, completed from reference TRBV11-2 and TRBJ1-1, reads EAGVAQSPRYKIIEKRQSVAFWCNPISGHATLYWYQQILGQGPKLLIQFQNNGVVDDSQLPKDRFSAERLKGVDSTLKIQPAKLEDSAVYLCASSFPGEGTEAFFGQGTRLTVV.

The chain carries TRBV5-1 and TRBJ2-5; 7 bases are shared with TRBD2. The germline gives CDR1 SGHRS, CDR2 YFSETQ. Trimming at V came to 0 bases and at J to 4 bases, leaving 6 bases not matched to a gene. The CDR3 consists of 15 residues. CDR3 in DNA: TGCGCCAGCAGCTTGGGCGGGAGCGGGCCAGAGACCCAGTACTTC. It yields the protein CASSLGGSGPETQYF.

This clone was detected once. The J gene is TRBJ1-1, the V gene TRBV5-1; a weak D match, TRBD1 (6 bases). Germline V gene lookup returns CDR1 SGHRS and CDR2 YFSETQ. V was shortened by 3 bases and J by 7 bases, with 16 bases between the two germline ends. CDR3 length: 14 amino acids. The CDR3, as DNA: TGCGCCAGCAGCTCACAGGGAACTAGGGGTGAAGCTTTCTTT. Residues: CASSSQGTRGEAFF.

The rearrangement uses TRBV19 and TRBJ2-2; D possibly corresponds to TRBD1 (5 bases). This CDR3 comprises 12 residues. V lost 6 bases to trimming and J lost 7 bases, with 9 bases between them. The germline CDR1 and CDR2 sequences are LNHDA and SQIVND (reference sequence). CDR3 nucleotides: TGTGCCAGTAGATGGGGCGGCGGGGAGCTGTTTTTT. Translated, it gives CASRWGGGELFF. Variable domain in full (rest from reference TRBV19 and TRBJ2-2): DGGITQSPKYLFRKEGQNVTLSCEQNLNHDAMYWYRQDPGQGLRLIYYSQIVNDFQKGDIAEGYSVSREKKESFPLTVTSAQKNPTAFYLCASRWGGGELFFGEGSRLTVL.

The rearrangement uses TRBV4-1 and TRBJ1-5; D uncertain. The ends were cut back, 0 bases at V and 7 bases at J, with 10 bases in the middle. Germline V CDR1 and CDR2: MGHRA, YSYEKL. The CDR3 runs to 14 residues. This CDR3 reads CASSQDPGRQPQHF. For the CDR3, the DNA is TGCGCCAGCAGCCAAGATCCGGGAAGGCAGCCCCAGCATTTT.

This chain connects TRBV4-3 to TRBJ2-2; 10 bases agree with TRBD2. From germline, CDR1 is LGHNA and CDR2 YSLEER. The J segment lost 1 base and the V segment lost 4 bases, leaving 0 bases of the junction unmatched. The CDR3 sequence is 15 residues long. The CDR3 DNA follows: TGCGCCAGCAGCCTAGCGGGAGGGAACACCGGGGAGCTGTTTTTT. Its protein product is CASSLAGGNTGELFF.

The rearrangement links TRBV10-3 to TRBJ2-3; TRBD2 agrees at 8 bases. The germline V gene has CDR1 ENHRY and CDR2 SYGVKD. There are 14 residues in the CDR3. V was pared by 7 bases and J by 6 bases, with 9 bases of the junction left unmatched. The CDR3 DNA reads TGTGCCATCACGCGGGGGGCCACCGGGGATACGCAGTATTTT. Translating it yields CAITRGATGDTQYF.

This clone was seen just once. V is TRBV6-2 or TRBV6-3 and J is TRBJ2-3; the match to TRBD2 covers 9 bases. CDR3 length: 14 amino acids. CDR1 and CDR2 (germline): MNHEY, SVGEGT. The junction had 8 bases not matched to a gene; V was cut back by 5 bases and J by 8 bases. Here the CDR3 reads CASSRRSAGGTQYF. As DNA, the CDR3 is TGTGCCAGCAGTAGGAGGTCAGCGGGGGGTACGCAGTATTTT.

This clone turned up a few times. The rearrangement links TRBV5-6 to TRBJ1-6, with 7 bases matching TRBD1. This CDR3 is built from 15 residues. The J segment lost 9 bases and the V segment lost 4 bases, leaving 10 bases of the junction unmatched. Germline CDR1 and CDR2: SGHDT and YYEEEE. In nucleotides, the CDR3 is TGTGCCAGCAGCCCCGGTGCCAGGGGGAGTTCACCCCTCCACTTT. It translates to CASSPGARGSSPLHF. The whole variable domain, filled in from reference TRBV5-6 and TRBJ1-6, reads DAGVTQSPTHLIKTRGQQVTLRCSPKSGHDTVSWYQQALGQGPQFIFQYYEEEERQRGNFPDRFSGHQFPNYSSELNVNALLLGDSALYLCASSPGARGSSPLHFGNGTRLTVT.

This chain connects TRBV28 to TRBJ2-5; TRBD1 matches at 9 bases. Germline assignment: CDR1 MDHEN and CDR2 SYDVKM. Trimming cost V 3 bases and J 4 bases; bases outside gene matches: 6. CDR3 length equals 15 residues. In nucleotides, the CDR3 is TGTGCCAGCAGTTTTGGGACAGGGTACAGAGAGACCCAGTACTTC. Protein sequence: CASSFGTGYRETQYF.

V usage is TRBV19 and J usage is TRBJ2-1, with 15 bases that match TRBD2. Germline V gives CDR1 LNHDA, CDR2 SQIVND (reference sequence). This CDR3 contains 16 residues. The ends lost 6 bases at V and 7 bases at J; junction bases unmatched: 7. CDR3 sequence reads: CASRWTSGGVRNEQFF. CDR3 in DNA: TGTGCCAGTAGATGGACTAGCGGGGGGGTGAGGAATGAGCAGTTCTTC.

The CDR3 spells CASSLAGPRTGELFF. The CDR3 region has the DNA TGTGCCAGCAGCCTCGCGGGCCCCCGGACCGGGGAGCTGTTTTTT. This rearrangement joins TRBV14 to TRBJ2-2, with a tentative D call TRBD2 (5 bases). Germline V lookup: CDR1 SGHDN, CDR2 FVKESK. The germline V and J ends were trimmed by 4 bases and 5 bases, with 14 bases remaining between them. The CDR3 totals 15 residues.

This clone was seen just once. CDR3 residues: CATRGAGDTQYF. CDR3 coding DNA: TGTGCCACCAGGGGAGCGGGGGATACGCAGTATTTT. The gene calls are TRBV24-1 and TRBJ2-3, with 7 bases matching TRBD2. CDR1 and CDR2 (germline): KGHDR, SFDVKD. Trimming took 7 bases from V and 6 from J; bases not matched to a gene: 3. The CDR3 is 12 amino acids.

The genes are TRBV29-1 and TRBJ1-2, with a tentative D call TRBD1 (5 bases). Germline values: CDR1 SQVTM, CDR2 ANQGSEA. V lost 6 bases and J 5 bases, leaving 16 bases between the germline ends. The CDR3 contains 13 residues. The CDR3 DNA is TGCAGCGTCAGCTCGACAGTCCATTATGGCTACACCTTC. Amino acid sequence: CSVSSTVHYGYTF.

The chain joins TRBV24-1 to TRBJ1-5; 8 bases map to TRBD1. Trimming removed 4 bases from V and 0 bases from J; junction bases left unmatched: 13. The CDR3 loop spans 19 amino acids. Germline-derived CDR1 and CDR2 are KGHDR and SFDVKD. CDR3 protein: CATSDPGQGGGYSNQPQHF. The CDR3 DNA reads as TGTGCCACCAGTGACCCCGGACAGGGCGGAGGGTATAGCAATCAGCCCCAGCATTTT.

CDR3 sequence reads: CASRGTTYEQYF. The CDR3 bases are TGTGCCTCCCGGGGGACGACCTACGAGCAGTACTTC. V is TRBV28 and J is TRBJ2-7, with D possibly matching TRBD2 (6 bases). V was pared by 11 bases and J by 2 bases, with 13 bases between. The CDR3 has 12 residues. Germline V gives CDR1 MDHEN, CDR2 SYDVKM.

The chain recombines TRBV6-5 with TRBJ2-5; D is undetermined. The CDR3 length is 12 residues. Trimming took 7 bases from V and 5 from J, leaving 11 bases between them. From germline, CDR1 is MNHEY and CDR2 SVGAGI. The CDR3: CASIGQAETQYF. The CDR3 nucleotides read TGTGCCAGCATTGGCCAGGCGGAGACCCAGTACTTC.

This chain links TRBV18 with TRBJ2-7; a weak D match, TRBD1 (6 bases). From germline, CDR1 is KGHSH and CDR2 LQKENI. The ends were cut back, 3 bases at V and 6 bases at J, with 15 bases in the middle. This CDR3 region has 14 residues. The CDR3 region has the DNA TGTGCCAGCTCACCGGGCACTACAGGGTCCGAGCAGTACTTC. Protein: CASSPGTTGSEQYF.

This clone was counted once. The rearrangement uses TRBV10-3 and TRBJ2-7; 8 nucleotides match TRBD1. The junction had 8 bases not matched to a gene; V was cut back by 4 bases and J by 6 bases. The CDR3 runs to 14 residues. CDR1 is ENHRY, CDR2 SYGVKD, per germline. The DNA for the CDR3 is TGTGCCATCAGTGCGGGGGACAGGTGGGGCGAGCAGTACTTC. It codes for CAISAGDRWGEQYF.

In this sample, this clone turned up once. The gene calls are TRBV5-6 and TRBJ1-2, with unresolved D. Looked up from germline, CDR1 is SGHDT and CDR2 is YYEEEE. Trimming removed 4 bases from V and 4 bases from J, with 17 bases in between. The CDR3 spans 15 residues. In nucleotides, the CDR3 is TGTGCCAGCAGCAGCCTGGGAGGGTCGGCCTATGGCTACACCTTC. This sequence encodes CASSSLGGSAYGYTF.